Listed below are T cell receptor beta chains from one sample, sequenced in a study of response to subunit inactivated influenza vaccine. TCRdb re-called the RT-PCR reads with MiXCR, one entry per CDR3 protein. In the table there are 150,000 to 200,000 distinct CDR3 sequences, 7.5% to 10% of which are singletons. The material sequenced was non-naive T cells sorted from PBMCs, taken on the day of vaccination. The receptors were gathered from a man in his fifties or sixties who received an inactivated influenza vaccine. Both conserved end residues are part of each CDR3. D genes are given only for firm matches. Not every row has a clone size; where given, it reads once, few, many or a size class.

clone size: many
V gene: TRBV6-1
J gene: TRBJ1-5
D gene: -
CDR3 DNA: TGTGCCAGCAGAACAGGGAGCAATCAGCCCCAGCATTTT
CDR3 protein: CASRTGSNQPQHF

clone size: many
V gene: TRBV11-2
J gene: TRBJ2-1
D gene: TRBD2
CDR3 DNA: TGTGCCAGCAGCGTTAGGAATGGACTAGCGACCAAAGATAATGAGCAGTTCTTC
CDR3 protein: CASSVRNGLATKDNEQFF

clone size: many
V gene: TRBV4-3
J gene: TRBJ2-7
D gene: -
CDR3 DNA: TGCGCCAGCAGCCAAGAAACAGGAGCTTCCTACGAGCAGTACTTC
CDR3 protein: CASSQETGASYEQYF

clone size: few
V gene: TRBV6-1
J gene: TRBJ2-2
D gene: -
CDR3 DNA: TGTGCCAGCAGCTGGGCAAATTACGGCGGGGAGCTGTTTTTT
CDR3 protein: CASSWANYGGELFF

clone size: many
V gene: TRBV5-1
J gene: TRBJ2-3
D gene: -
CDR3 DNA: TGCGCCAGCAGCTTGGTAGGGCGGGTCGGGACAGATACGCAGTATTTT
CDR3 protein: CASSLVGRVGTDTQYF

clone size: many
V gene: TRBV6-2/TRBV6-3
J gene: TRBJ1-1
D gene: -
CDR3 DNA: TGTGCCAGCAGTTACACAACGAACACTGAAGCTTTCTTT
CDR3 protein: CASSYTTNTEAFF

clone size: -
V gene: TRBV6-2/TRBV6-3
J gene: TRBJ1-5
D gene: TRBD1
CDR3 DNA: TGTGCCAGCAGTATTTACGGGACAGGGTTTCAGCCCCAGCATTTT
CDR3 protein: CASSIYGTGFQPQHF

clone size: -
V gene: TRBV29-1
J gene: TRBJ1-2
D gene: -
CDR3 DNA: TGCAGCGCCTCCCGCGGGCCAGGCTACACCTTC
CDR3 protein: CSASRGPGYTF

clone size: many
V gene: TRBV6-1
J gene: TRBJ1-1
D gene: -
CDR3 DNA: TGTGCCAGCAGTCCGCGTGGCAGCTCCATGAACACTGAAGCTTTCTTT
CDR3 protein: CASSPRGSSMNTEAFF

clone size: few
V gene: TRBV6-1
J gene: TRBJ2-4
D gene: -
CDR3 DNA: TGTGCCAGCAGTGAAAGCGACCGGACAGAGAAAAACATTCAGTACTTC
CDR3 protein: CASSESDRTEKNIQYF

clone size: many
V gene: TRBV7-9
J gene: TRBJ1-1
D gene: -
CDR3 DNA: TGTGCCAGCAGCGCAGGTGGACGACCGGGGGATGCTTTCTTT
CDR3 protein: CASSAGGRPGDAFF

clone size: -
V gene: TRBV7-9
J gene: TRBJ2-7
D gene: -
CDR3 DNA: TGTGCCAGCAGCACTACACGGGACACCAATTACGAGCAGTACTTC
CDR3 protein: CASSTTRDTNYEQYF

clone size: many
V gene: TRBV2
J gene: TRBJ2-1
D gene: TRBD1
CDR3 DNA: TGTGCCAGCAGTGAGCCGGGACAGGGGCCCCTCCATGAGCAGTTCTTC
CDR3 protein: CASSEPGQGPLHEQFF

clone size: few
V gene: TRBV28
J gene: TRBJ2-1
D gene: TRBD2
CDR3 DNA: TGTGCCAGCAGTTTGTCGGGTTCGGGTTGGATACTAGCGGGGAACTACAATGAGCAGTTCTTC
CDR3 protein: CASSLSGSGWILAGNYNEQFF

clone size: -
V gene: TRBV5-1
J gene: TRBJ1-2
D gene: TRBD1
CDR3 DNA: TGCGCCAGCAGCTTAGAACAGGGGGCGATGGGCTACACCTTC
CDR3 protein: CASSLEQGAMGYTF

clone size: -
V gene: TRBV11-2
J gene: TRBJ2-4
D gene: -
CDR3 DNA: TGTGCCAGCACCGATAACAGGGAGGCCAAAAACATTCAGTACTTC
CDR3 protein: CASTDNREAKNIQYF

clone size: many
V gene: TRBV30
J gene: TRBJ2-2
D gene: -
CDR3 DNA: TGTGCCTGGAGTAGTGGAGCTGCGGGGTCGTATGGGACCGGGGAGCTGTTTTTT
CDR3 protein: CAWSSGAAGSYGTGELFF

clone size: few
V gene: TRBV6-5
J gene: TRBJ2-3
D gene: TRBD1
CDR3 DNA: TGTGCCGCCAGCCCTTCGAGGGGGCGTCTTAGTGGCACAGATACGCAGTATTTT
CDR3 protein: CAASPSRGRLSGTDTQYF

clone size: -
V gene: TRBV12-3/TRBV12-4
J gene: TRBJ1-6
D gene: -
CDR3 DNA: TGTGCCAGCAGTTCTAAGGGGCCCCTCCACTTT
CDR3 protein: CASSSKGPLHF

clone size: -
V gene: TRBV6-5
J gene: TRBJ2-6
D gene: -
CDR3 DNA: TGTGCCAGCATTTTTATCAACTCTGGGGCCAACGTCCTGACTTTC
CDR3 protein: CASIFINSGANVLTF

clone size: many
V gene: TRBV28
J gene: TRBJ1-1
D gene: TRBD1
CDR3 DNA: TGTGCCAGCACTCTCGTGGGGACAGGGCACACTGAAGCTTTCTTT
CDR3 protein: CASTLVGTGHTEAFF

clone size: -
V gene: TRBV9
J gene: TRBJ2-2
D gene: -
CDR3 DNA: TGTGCCAGCAGCGTAGACGGTAACACCGGGGAGCTGTTTTTT
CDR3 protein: CASSVDGNTGELFF

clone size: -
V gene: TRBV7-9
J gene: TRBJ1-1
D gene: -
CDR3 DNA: TGTGCCAGCAGCTTAGGTATGGACACTGAAGCTTTCTTT
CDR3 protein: CASSLGMDTEAFF

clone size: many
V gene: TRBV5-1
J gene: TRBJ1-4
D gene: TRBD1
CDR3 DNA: TGCGCCAGCAGCTTGGCCGGGACAGGGATGAATGAAAAACTGTTTTTT
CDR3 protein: CASSLAGTGMNEKLFF

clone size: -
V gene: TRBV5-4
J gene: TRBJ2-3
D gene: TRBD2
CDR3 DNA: TGTGCCAGCAGCTTCGGCTCGCGGGAGGCAACGCAGTATTTT
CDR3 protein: CASSFGSREATQYF

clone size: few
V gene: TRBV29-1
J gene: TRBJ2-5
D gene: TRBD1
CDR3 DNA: TGCAGCGAGGGGGGGACAGGGAAAGAGACCCAGTACTTC
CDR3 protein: CSEGGTGKETQYF

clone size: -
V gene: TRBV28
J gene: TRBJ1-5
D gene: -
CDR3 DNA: TGTGCCAGCAGTTTATTTCTTAATGTCAATCAGCCCCAGCAATTT
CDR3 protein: CASSLFLNVNQPQQF

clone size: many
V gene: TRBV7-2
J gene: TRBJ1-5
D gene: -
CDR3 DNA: TGTGCCAGCAGCTCCACCCGAAACAATCAGCCCCAGCATTTT
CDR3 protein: CASSSTRNNQPQHF

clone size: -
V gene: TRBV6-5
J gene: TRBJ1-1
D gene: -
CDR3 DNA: TGTGCCAGCAGTTACGAGGGTACGAACACTGAAGCTTTCTTT
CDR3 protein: CASSYEGTNTEAFF

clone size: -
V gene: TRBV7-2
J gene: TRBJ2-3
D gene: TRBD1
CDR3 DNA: TGTGCCAGCAGGAGAGACAGGGGCACAGATACGCAGTATTTT
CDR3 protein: CASRRDRGTDTQYF

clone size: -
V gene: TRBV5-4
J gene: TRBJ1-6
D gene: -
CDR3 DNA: TGTGCCAGCAGCTCCCTGGGGGATTCACCCCTCCACTTT
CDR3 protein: CASSSLGDSPLHF

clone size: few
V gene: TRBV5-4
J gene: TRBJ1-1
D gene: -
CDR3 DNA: TGTGCCAGCAGTATAGGATCGGGGCGGACTGAAGCTTTCTTT
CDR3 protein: CASSIGSGRTEAFF

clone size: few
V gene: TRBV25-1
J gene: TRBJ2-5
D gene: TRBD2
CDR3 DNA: TGTGCCAGCAGCCGAGCGGGAGTGTCCCAAGAGACCCAGTACTTC
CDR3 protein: CASSRAGVSQETQYF

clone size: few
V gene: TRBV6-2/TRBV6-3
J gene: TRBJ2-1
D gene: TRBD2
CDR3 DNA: TGTGCCAGCAGTTACGGTAGCGGGAGAACTAATGAGCAGTTCTTC
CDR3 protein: CASSYGSGRTNEQFF

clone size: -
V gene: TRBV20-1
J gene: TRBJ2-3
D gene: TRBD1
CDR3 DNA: TGCAGTGCTGCCGACAGGGGAAGGTATTTT
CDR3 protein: CSAADRGRYF

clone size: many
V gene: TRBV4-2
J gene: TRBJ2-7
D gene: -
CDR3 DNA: TGTGCCAGCAGCCGCCCCGGGTCGACCTACGAGCAGTACTTC
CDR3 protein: CASSRPGSTYEQYF